This TCR beta chain was sequenced in a study of T cell repertoires and Cas9 in healthy adults. Overall study context: Multi-effector potency, cytotoxicity and lineage were assessed in SpCas9-reactive CD4 and CD8 T cells.

The study, taken as a whole, reports: Reportedly, SpCas9-reactive effector T cell proliferation and function were mitigated by SpCas9-reactive Tregs in vitro.

Clones were read by immunoSEQ multiplex PCR, and TCRdb kept only the in-frame ones, dropping some. The data show about 15,000 clones, around nine tenths seen once. Concerning this clone: Antigen: not known.

V was clipped by 6 bases and J by 8 bases; unmatched bases: 8. The germline CDR1 and CDR2 sequences are MDHEN and SYDVKM. The CDR3 is made up of 13 amino acids. This sequence joins TRBV28 and TRBJ2-5; 8 bases align to TRBD1. The material sequenced was Tregs (CD4+, CD25+, CD127-, CD137-, CD154-) from PBMCs; culture status not recorded. The sequence derives from a human donor in good health. The CDR3 reads CASRTRGLATQYF. DNA for the CDR3: TGTGCCAGCAGGACCAGGGGGCTGGCAACCCAGTACTTC.